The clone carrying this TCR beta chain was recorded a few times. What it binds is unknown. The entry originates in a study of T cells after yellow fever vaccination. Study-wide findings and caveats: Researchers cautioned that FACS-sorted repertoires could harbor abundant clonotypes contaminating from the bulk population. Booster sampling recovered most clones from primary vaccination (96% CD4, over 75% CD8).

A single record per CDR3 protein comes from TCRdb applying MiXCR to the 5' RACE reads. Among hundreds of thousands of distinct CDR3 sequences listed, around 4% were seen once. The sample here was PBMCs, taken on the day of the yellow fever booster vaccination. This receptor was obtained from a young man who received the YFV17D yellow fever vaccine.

This CDR3 is CASSLAYGVGEQFF. The CDR3 DNA reads TGTGCCAGCAGCTTAGCATATGGGGTCGGTGAGCAGTTCTTC. The chain employs TRBV7-9 and TRBJ2-1; D uncertain. Germline V gene sequence: CDR1 SEHNR, CDR2 FQNEAQ (reference sequence). V lost 0 bases and J 9 bases, leaving 12 bases between the germline ends. The CDR3 covers 14 residues.